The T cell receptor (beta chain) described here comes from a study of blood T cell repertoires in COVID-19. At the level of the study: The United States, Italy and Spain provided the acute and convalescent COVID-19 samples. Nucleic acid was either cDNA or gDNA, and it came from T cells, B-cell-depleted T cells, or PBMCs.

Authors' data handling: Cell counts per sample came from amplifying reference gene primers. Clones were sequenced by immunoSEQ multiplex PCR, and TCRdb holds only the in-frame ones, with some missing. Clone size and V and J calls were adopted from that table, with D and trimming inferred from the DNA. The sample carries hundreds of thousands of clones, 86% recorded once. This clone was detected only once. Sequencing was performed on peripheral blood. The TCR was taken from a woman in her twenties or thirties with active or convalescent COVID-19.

The CDR3 bases are TGCGCCAGCAGCTTGGGAAACGGAGAGACCCAGTACTTC. It specifies CASSLGNGETQYF. The V gene is TRBV5-1, the J gene TRBJ2-5; unclear D gene. Looked up from germline, CDR1 is SGHRS and CDR2 is YFSETQ. V was trimmed by 0 bases and J by 4 bases, leaving 7 bases between them. This CDR3 comprises 13 residues.